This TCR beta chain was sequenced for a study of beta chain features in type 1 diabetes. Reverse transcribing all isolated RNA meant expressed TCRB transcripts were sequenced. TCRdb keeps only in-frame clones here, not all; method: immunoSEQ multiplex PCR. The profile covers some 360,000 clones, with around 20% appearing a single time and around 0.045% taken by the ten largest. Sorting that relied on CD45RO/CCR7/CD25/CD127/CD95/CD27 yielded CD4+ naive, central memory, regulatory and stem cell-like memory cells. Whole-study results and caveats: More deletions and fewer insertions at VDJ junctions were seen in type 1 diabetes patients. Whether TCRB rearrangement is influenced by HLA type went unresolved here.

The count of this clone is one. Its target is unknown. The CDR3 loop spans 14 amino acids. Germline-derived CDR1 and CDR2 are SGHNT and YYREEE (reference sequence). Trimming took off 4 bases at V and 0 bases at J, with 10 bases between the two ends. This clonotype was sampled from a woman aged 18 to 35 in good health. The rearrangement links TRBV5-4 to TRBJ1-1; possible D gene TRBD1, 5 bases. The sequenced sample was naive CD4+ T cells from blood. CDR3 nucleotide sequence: TGTGCCAGCAGCCAGGGCACCCTGAACACTGAAGCTTTCTTT. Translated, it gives CASSQGTLNTEAFF.